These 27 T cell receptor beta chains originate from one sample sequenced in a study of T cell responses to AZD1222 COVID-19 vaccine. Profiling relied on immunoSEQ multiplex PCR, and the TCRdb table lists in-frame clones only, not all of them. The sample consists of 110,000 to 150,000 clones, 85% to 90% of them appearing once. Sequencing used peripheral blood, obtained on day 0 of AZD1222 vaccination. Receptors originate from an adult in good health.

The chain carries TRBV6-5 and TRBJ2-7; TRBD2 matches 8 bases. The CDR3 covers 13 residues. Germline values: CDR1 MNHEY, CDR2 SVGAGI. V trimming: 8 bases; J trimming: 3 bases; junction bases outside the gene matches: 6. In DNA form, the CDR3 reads TGTGCCAGCCGAAGAGCGGGGGACTACGAGCAGTACTTC. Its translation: CASRRAGDYEQYF.

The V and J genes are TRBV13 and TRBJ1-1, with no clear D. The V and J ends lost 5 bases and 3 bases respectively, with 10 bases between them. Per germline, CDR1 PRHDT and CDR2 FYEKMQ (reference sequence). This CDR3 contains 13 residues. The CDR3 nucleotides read TGTGCCAGCAGCCGCCGCCCCGACACTGAAGCTTTCTTT. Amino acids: CASSRRPDTEAFF.

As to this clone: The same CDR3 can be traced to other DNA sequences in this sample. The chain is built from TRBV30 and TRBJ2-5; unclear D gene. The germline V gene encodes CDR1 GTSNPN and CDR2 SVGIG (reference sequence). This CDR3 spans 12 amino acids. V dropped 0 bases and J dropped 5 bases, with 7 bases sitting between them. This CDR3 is CAWSVLRETQYF. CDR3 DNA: TGTGCCTGGAGTGTACTGAGGGAGACCCAGTACTTC.

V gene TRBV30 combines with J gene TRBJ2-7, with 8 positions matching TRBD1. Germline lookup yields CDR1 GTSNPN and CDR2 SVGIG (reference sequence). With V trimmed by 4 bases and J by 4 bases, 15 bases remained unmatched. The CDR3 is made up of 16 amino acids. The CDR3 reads CAWTTGYRGIWYEQYF. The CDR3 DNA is TGTGCCTGGACGACCGGTTACAGGGGGATATGGTACGAGCAGTACTTC.

DNA of the CDR3: TGTGCCAGCAGCAGATCGACAGGGACCACTAATGAAAAACTGTTTTTT. It yields the protein CASSRSTGTTNEKLFF. The chain recombines TRBV7-2 with TRBJ1-4, with 7 bases identical to TRBD1. The CDR3 extends over 16 amino acids. Germline assignment: CDR1 SGHTA and CDR2 FQGNSA. V lost 5 bases and J lost 2; bases outside the gene matches: 8.

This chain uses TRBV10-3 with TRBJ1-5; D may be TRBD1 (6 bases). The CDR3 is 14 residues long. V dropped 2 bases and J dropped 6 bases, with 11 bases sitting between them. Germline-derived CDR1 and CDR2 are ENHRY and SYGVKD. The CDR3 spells CAISERGAGQPQHF. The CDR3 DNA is TGTGCCATCAGTGAGCGGGGGGCGGGTCAGCCCCAGCATTTT.

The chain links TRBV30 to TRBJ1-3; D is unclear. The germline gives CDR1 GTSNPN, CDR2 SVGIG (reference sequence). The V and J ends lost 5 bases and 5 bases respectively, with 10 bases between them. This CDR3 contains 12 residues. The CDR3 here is CAWSQERNTIYF. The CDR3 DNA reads TGTGCCTGGTCCCAGGAAAGAAACACCATATATTTT.

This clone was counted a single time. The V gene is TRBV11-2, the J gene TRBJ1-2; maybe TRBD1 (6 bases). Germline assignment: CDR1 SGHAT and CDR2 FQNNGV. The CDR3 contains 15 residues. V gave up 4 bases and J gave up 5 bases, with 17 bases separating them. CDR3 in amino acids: CASSSTGTGRYGYTF. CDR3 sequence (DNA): TGTGCCAGCAGCTCCACAGGGACTGGTCGGTATGGCTACACCTTC.

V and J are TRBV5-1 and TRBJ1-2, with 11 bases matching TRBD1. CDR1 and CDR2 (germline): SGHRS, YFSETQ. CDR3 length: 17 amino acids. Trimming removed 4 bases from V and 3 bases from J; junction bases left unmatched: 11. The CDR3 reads CASSQDRGLGGDYGYTF. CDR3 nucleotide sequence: TGCGCCAGCAGCCAGGACAGGGGGCTGGGTGGCGACTATGGCTACACCTTC.

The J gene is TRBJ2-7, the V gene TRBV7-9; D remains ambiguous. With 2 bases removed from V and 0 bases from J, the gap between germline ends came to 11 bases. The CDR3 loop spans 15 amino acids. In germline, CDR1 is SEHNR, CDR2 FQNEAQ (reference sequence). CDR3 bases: TGTGCCAGCAGCTTAAGCAGGCCGGACTCCTACGAGCAGTACTTC. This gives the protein CASSLSRPDSYEQYF.

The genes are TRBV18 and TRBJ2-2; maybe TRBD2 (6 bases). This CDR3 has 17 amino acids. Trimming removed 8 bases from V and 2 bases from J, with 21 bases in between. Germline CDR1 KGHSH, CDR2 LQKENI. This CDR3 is CASLPRGSSYNTGELFF. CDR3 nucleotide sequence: TGTGCCAGCCTACCGCGGGGCTCCTCTTACAACACCGGGGAGCTGTTTTTT.

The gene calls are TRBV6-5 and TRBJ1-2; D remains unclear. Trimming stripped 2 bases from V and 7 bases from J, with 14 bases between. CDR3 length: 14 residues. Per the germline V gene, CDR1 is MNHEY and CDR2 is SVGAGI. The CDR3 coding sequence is TGTGCCAGCAGTTACACGAATCAAAGGGCTGGCTACACCTTC. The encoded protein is CASSYTNQRAGYTF.

CDR3 DNA: TGTGCCAGCAGCTATTCGGGTCCCGTGAACGAGCAGTACTTC. This translates into CASSYSGPVNEQYF. The chain is built from TRBV7-9 and TRBJ2-7, with unresolved D. Per the germline V gene, CDR1 is SEHNR and CDR2 is FQNEAQ (reference sequence). V lost 4 bases and J 5 bases, leaving 15 bases between the germline ends. The CDR3 spans 14 residues.

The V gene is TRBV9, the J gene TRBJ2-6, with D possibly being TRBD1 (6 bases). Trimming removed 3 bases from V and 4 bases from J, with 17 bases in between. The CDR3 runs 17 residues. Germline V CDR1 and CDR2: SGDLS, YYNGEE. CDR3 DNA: TGTGCCAGCAGCGCGGGCTCTACAGGGTCCGGGGCCAACGTCCTGACTTTC. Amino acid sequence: CASSAGSTGSGANVLTF. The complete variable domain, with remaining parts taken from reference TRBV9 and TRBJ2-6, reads DSGVTQTPKHLITATGQRVTLRCSPRSGDLSVYWYQQSLDQGLQFLIQYYNGEERAKGNILERFSAQQFPDLHSELNLSSLELGDSALYFCASSAGSTGSGANVLTFGAGSRLTVL.

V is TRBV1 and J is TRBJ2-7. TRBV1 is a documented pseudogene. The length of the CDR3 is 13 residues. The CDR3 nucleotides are TGCACCCCCCCCGGGACGGGTCTCTACGAGCAGTACTTC. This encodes CTPPGTGLYEQYF.

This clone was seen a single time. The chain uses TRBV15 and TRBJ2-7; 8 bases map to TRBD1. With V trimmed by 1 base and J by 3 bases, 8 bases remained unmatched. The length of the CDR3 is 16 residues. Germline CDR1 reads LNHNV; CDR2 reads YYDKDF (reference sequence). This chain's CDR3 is CATSRGVRGQGYEQYF. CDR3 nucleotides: TGTGCCACCAGCAGAGGCGTTCGTGGACAGGGCTACGAGCAGTACTTC.

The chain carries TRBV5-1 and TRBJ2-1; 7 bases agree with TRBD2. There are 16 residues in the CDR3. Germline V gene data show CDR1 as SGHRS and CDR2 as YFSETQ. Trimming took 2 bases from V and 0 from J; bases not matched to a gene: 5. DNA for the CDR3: TGCGCCAGCAGCTTAAGCGGGACGAGCTCCTACAATGAGCAGTTCTTC. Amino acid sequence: CASSLSGTSSYNEQFF.

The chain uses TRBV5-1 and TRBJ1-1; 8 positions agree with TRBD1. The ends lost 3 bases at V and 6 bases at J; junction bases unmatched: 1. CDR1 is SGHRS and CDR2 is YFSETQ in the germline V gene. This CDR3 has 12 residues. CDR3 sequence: CASSSQGAEAFF. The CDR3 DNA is TGCGCCAGCAGCTCACAGGGGGCTGAAGCTTTCTTT.

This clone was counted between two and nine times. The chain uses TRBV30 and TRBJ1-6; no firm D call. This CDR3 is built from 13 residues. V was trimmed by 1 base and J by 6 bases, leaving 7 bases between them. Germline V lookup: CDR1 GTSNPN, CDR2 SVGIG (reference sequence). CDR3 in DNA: TGTGCCTGGAGTGATTACATTAATTCACCCCTCCACTTT. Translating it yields CAWSDYINSPLHF.

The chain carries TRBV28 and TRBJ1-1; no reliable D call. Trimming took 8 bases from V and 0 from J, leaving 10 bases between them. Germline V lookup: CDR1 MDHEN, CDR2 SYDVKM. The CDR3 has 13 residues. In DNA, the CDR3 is TGTGCCAGCCGAACCTTGATGAACACTGAAGCTTTCTTT. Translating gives CASRTLMNTEAFF.

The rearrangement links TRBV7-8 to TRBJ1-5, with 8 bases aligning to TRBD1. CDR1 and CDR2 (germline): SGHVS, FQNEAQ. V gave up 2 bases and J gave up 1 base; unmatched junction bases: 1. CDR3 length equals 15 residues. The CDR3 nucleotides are TGTGCCAGCAGCTTACAGGGGGCAAGCAATCAGCCCCAGCATTTT. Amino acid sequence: CASSLQGASNQPQHF.

The CDR3, as DNA: TGCGCCAGCAGCCAAGAGGGTACGGGGGGGGCAGTTGACATTCAGTACTTC. Translation gives CASSQEGTGGAVDIQYF. V usage is TRBV4-1 and J usage is TRBJ2-4, with 8 bases identical to TRBD2. The ends lost 0 bases at V and 8 bases at J; junction bases unmatched: 12. The CDR3 extends over 17 amino acids. In germline, CDR1 is MGHRA, CDR2 YSYEKL.

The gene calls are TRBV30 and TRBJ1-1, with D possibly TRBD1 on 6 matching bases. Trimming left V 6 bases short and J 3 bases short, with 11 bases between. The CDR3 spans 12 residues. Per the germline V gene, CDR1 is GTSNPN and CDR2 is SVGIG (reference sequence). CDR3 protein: CACREGDTEAFF. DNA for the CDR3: TGTGCCTGCAGGGAGGGGGACACTGAAGCTTTCTTT.

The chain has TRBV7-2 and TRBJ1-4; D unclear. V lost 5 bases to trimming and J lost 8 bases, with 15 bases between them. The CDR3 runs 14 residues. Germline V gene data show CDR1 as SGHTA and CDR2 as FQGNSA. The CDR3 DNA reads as TGTGCCAGCAGCCAAACCGGACCGGTGGAAAAACTGTTTTTT. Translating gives CASSQTGPVEKLFF.

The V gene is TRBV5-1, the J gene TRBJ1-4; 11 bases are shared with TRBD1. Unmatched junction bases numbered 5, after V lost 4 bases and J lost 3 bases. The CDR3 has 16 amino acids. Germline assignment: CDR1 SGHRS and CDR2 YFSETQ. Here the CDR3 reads CASSRRDRGANEKLFF. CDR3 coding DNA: TGCGCCAGCAGCCGCCGGGACAGGGGGGCTAATGAAAAACTGTTTTTT. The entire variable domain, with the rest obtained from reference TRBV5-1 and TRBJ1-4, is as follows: KAGVTQTPRYLIKTRGQQVTLSCSPISGHRSVSWYQQTPGQGLQFLFEYFSETQRNKGNFPGRFSGRQFSNSRSEMNVSTLELGDSALYLCASSRRDRGANEKLFFGSGTQLSVL.

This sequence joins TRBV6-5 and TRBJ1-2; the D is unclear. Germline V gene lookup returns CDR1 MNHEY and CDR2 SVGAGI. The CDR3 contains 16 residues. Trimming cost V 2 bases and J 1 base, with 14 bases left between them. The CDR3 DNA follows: TGTGCCAGCAGTTACACCCCCCCGCGGGTTAACTATGGCTACACCTTC. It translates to CASSYTPPRVNYGYTF.

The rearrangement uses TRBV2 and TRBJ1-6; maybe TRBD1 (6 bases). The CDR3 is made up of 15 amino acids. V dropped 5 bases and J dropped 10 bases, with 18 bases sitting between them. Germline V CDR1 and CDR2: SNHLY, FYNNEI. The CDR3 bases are TGTGCCAGCAGTCCTGGACAGCAGTCCATGTCACCCCTCCACTTT. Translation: CASSPGQQSMSPLHF.